Listed here are 22 T cell receptor beta chains from one sample, sequenced in a study of identical twins (dated by TCRdb to the mid-2010s). The protocol used for the library was 5' RACE. The sample was run on an Illumina HiSeq 2000. The public reads were run again by TCRdb, first through fastp at Q25 and then through MiXCR, and only productive beta chains were kept. One record per CDR3 amino acid sequence lists the most common genes and DNA. Within this sample are 300,000 to 400,000 distinct CDR3 sequences, with 9% to 10% of them counted one time only. 8.5% to 10% of the sample lies in the top ten. The sequenced material came from naive T cells sorted from blood. The sample's cell subset or site label, decoded: cells isolated with a human naive T-cell isolation kit. Receptors originate from a woman in her fifties or sixties in good health.

CDR3 protein: CASSLGTVHTDTQYF. The CDR3 region has the DNA TGTGCCAGCAGCTTAGGGACAGTACACACAGATACGCAGTATTTT. The V gene is TRBV11-2, the J gene TRBJ2-3; possible D gene TRBD1, 6 bases. Trimming took off 1 base at V and 2 bases at J, with 10 bases between the two ends. Germline CDR1 reads SGHAT; CDR2 reads FQNNGV. This CDR3 is 15 amino acids long.

Note on this clonotype: Mismatch with germline at one junction end may stem from a read error. The chain employs TRBV12-3 or TRBV12-4 and TRBJ2-2, with a possible D match to TRBD2 (6 bases). CDR3 length equals 14 residues. Here the CDR3 DNA reads TGTGCCAGCAGTCCTAGCTTGGAGACCGGGGGGCTGTTTTTT. Amino acid sequence: CASSPSLETGGLFF.

The rearrangement links TRBV11-3 to TRBJ2-5, with D perhaps given as TRBD1 or TRBD2 (5 bases each). V shed 3 bases and J shed 1 base, with 12 bases lying between them. Germline V gene lookup returns CDR1 SGHNT and CDR2 YENEEA. The length of the CDR3 is 15 residues. The CDR3: CASSLDPGTQETQYF. The CDR3 nucleotides read TGTGCCAGCAGCTTGGACCCGGGGACCCAAGAGACCCAGTACTTC.

The chain couples TRBV6-5 to TRBJ1-2; maybe TRBD1 (6 bases). The ends were cut back, 0 bases at V and 5 bases at J, with 16 bases in the middle. Germline V lookup: CDR1 MNHEY, CDR2 SVGAGI. This CDR3 is 16 amino acids long. CDR3 sequence reads: CASSYSGAGKRYGYTF. The CDR3 bases are TGTGCCAGCAGTTACTCGGGGGCAGGGAAGCGGTATGGCTACACCTTC.

A few counts support this clonotype. V usage is TRBV10-3 and J usage is TRBJ2-5; D may correspond to TRBD1 or TRBD2 (5 bases each). Trimming took off 6 bases at V and 7 bases at J, with 12 bases between the two ends. Germline V gives CDR1 ENHRY, CDR2 SYGVKD. The length of the CDR3 is 12 residues. CDR3 amino acids: CAIRGETGTQYF. The CDR3 nucleotides are TGTGCCATCAGGGGGGAGACGGGGACCCAGTACTTC.

This clonotype was picked up a small number of times. This chain links TRBV3-1 with TRBJ2-1; 7 positions agree with TRBD2. The CDR3 runs 14 residues. V trimming: 4 bases; J trimming: 8 bases; junction bases outside the gene matches: 8. Germline CDR1 reads LGHDT; CDR2 reads YNNKEL (reference sequence). CDR3 region: CASSPEAGRDEQFF. DNA for the CDR3: TGTGCCAGCAGCCCGGAAGCGGGAAGGGATGAGCAGTTCTTC.

In this sample, this clonotype turned up a few times. This sequence joins TRBV6-2 or TRBV6-3 and TRBJ2-1, with 8 nucleotides matching TRBD1. Germline V gives CDR1 MNHEY, CDR2 SVGEGT. The V segment lost 4 bases and the J segment 8 bases; nucleotides outside the gene matches: 7. The CDR3 has 14 amino acids. CDR3 bases: TGTGCCAGCAGTTTGGACAGGGTTGTTGATGAGCAGTTCTTC. It codes for CASSLDRVVDEQFF.

CDR3 amino acids: CAIRPDRAGNEQFF. For the CDR3, the DNA is TGTGCCATTCGACCTGACAGGGCAGGGAATGAGCAGTTCTTC. This chain joins TRBV10-3 and TRBJ2-1; 7 positions agree with TRBD1. J was trimmed by 7 bases and V by 9 bases; bases with no gene match: 12. The CDR3 sequence is 14 residues long. Germline V gene sequence: CDR1 ENHRY, CDR2 SYGVKD.

Many counts were recorded for this clonotype. This rearrangement joins TRBV5-1 to TRBJ1-5; the match to TRBD1 covers 9 bases. This CDR3 contains 17 residues. The V and J ends lost 0 bases and 3 bases, in that order; junction bases with no gene match: 7. Germline CDR1 is SGHRS and CDR2 is YFSETQ. The CDR3 region is CASSLAPGQGDNQPQHF. The CDR3 region has the DNA TGCGCCAGCAGCTTGGCCCCGGGACAGGGTGACAATCAGCCCCAGCATTTT.

CDR3 region: CASSLDGFGGYTF. CDR3 nucleotides: TGCGCCAGCAGCTTGGATGGGTTTGGTGGCTACACCTTC. The V gene is TRBV5-1, the J gene TRBJ1-2; D ambiguous. This CDR3 has 13 residues. Looked up from germline, CDR1 is SGHRS and CDR2 is YFSETQ. Trimming cost V 0 bases and J 7 bases, with 10 bases left between them.

The J gene is TRBJ2-1, the V gene TRBV2; 10 nucleotides match TRBD2. This CDR3 spans 12 amino acids. J was trimmed by 14 bases and V by 6 bases; bases with no gene match: 7. The V gene's germline CDR1 is SNHLY and CDR2 FYNNEI. In DNA form, the CDR3 reads TGTGCCAGCAGCCAGGGGCTAGCGGGAGAGTTCTTC. Translating it yields CASSQGLAGEFF.

This clonotype was detected only a few times. V usage is TRBV20-1 and J usage is TRBJ2-3; no definite D call. CDR3 size: 14 residues. CDR1 and CDR2 from the germline V gene are DFQATT and SNEGSKA (reference sequence). Trimming shortened V by 1 base and J by 2 bases, and 10 bases separated the two germline ends. The CDR3 spells CSARGVSATDTQYF. As DNA, the CDR3 is TGCAGTGCTAGAGGGGTCAGCGCCACAGATACGCAGTATTTT.

This clonotype turned up a few times. V and J are TRBV9 and TRBJ1-3; no firm D call. Germline-derived CDR1 and CDR2 are SGDLS and YYNGEE. The CDR3 spans 14 residues. Trimming removed 2 bases from V and 1 base from J, with 7 bases in between. The CDR3, as DNA: TGTGCCAGCAGCGTCGCCACTTCTGGAAACACCATATATTTT. This translates into CASSVATSGNTIYF.

The chain joins TRBV14 to TRBJ2-3, with D possibly TRBD2 on 6 matching bases. The germline V gene has CDR1 SGHDN and CDR2 FVKESK. The CDR3 is 16 amino acids. Trimming removed 0 bases at V and 0 bases at J, with 10 bases between. Here the CDR3 reads CASSQDSGGSTDTQYF. Here the CDR3 DNA reads TGTGCCAGCAGCCAAGACTCCGGGGGAAGCACAGATACGCAGTATTTT.

The V gene is TRBV5-1, the J gene TRBJ1-5; no firm D call. This CDR3 has 14 amino acids. The germline V and J ends were trimmed by 0 bases and 6 bases, with 10 bases remaining between them. In germline, CDR1 is SGHRS, CDR2 YFSETQ. The DNA for the CDR3 is TGCGCCAGCAGCTTGGACAGCTCGGGTCAGCCCCAGCATTTT. Translating gives CASSLDSSGQPQHF.

This clonotype showed up many times. The genes are TRBV10-3 and TRBJ2-1; D tentatively reads TRBD1 or TRBD2 (5 bases each). Germline loops: CDR1 ENHRY, CDR2 SYGVKD. This CDR3 comprises 14 residues. Trimming left V 8 bases short and J 9 bases short, with 20 bases between. CDR3 DNA sequence: TGTGCCATCCGAGGGGACGGCCGTATCGGTGAGCAGTTCTTC. The encoded protein is CAIRGDGRIGEQFF.

This clonotype was seen many times. J is TRBJ2-1 and V is TRBV11-1; TRBD2 matches 7 bases. V lost 2 bases, J lost 0 bases, and 7 bases stayed unmatched. Germline V gene lookup returns CDR1 SGHAT and CDR2 FQDESV (reference sequence). The CDR3 totals 17 residues. CDR3 region: CASSLFLAVRSYNEQFF. For the CDR3, the DNA is TGTGCCAGCAGCTTATTTCTAGCGGTTCGCTCCTACAATGAGCAGTTCTTC.

The gene calls are TRBV6-5 and TRBJ2-5; D is uncertain. Trimming shortened V by 0 bases and J by 5 bases, and 7 bases separated the two germline ends. Germline loops: CDR1 MNHEY, CDR2 SVGAGI. The CDR3 has 13 residues. The CDR3 loop reads CASSYSALETQYF. DNA of the CDR3: TGTGCCAGCAGTTACTCTGCGCTGGAGACCCAGTACTTC.

This clonotype was observed a handful of times. The genes are TRBV20-1 and TRBJ2-3; D perhaps matches TRBD2 (5 bases). Germline CDR1 reads DFQATT; CDR2 reads SNEGSKA (reference sequence). V gave up 3 bases and J gave up 6 bases, with 25 bases separating them. The CDR3 sequence is 17 residues long. The CDR3 loop is CSARREAQIRSMDTQYF. The CDR3 DNA follows: TGCAGTGCTAGGAGGGAAGCACAGATACGCAGTATGGATACGCAGTATTTT.

This clonotype was counted only a few times. The rearrangement links TRBV7-8 to TRBJ2-5; D unresolved. CDR1 is SGHVS and CDR2 is FQNEAQ in the germline V gene. V lost 1 base, J lost 0 bases, and 9 bases lay in between. The CDR3 covers 15 residues. The CDR3 DNA follows: TGTGCCAGCAGCTTAGAGGGCGCCTACCAAGAGACCCAGTACTTC. It codes for CASSLEGAYQETQYF.

This clonotype was picked up a small number of times. The chain combines TRBV27 with TRBJ2-1; D remains unclear. The germline V gene encodes CDR1 MNHEY and CDR2 SMNVEV (reference sequence). The ends were cut back, 2 bases at V and 4 bases at J, with 9 bases in the middle. The CDR3 extends over 14 amino acids. CDR3 nucleotides: TGTGCCAGCAGTTTAAGCGACATATACAATGAGCAGTTCTTC. This sequence encodes CASSLSDIYNEQFF.

This clonotype has just a few counts. The V gene is TRBV2, the J gene TRBJ1-3; the D gene is possibly TRBD1 (6 bases). The V end was cut by 6 bases, the J end by 1 base, with 7 bases between. CDR1 SNHLY and CDR2 FYNNEI come from the germline V gene. The CDR3 covers 13 residues. The CDR3 loop reads CASRGGSGNTIYF. The CDR3 region has the DNA TGTGCCAGCAGAGGGGGGTCTGGAAACACCATATATTTT.